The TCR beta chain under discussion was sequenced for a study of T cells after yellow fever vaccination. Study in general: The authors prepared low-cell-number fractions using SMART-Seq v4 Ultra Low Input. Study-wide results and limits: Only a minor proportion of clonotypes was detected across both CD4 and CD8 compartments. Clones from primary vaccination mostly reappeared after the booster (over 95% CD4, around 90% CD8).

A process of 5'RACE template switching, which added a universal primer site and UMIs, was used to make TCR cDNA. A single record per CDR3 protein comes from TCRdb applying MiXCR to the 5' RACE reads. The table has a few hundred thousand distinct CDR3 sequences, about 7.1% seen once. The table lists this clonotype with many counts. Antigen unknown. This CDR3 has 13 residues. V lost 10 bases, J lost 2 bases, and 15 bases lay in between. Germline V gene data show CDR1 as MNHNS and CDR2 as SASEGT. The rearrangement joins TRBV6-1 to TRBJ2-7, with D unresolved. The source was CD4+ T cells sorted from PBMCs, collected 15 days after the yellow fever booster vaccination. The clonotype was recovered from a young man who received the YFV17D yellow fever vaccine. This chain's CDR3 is CATRSVDAYEQYF. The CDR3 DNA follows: TGTGCCACCCGAAGTGTGGACGCCTACGAGCAGTACTTC.